This is a list of T cell receptor beta chains from one sample in a study of cytomegalovirus exposure and HLA in healthy donors. Some clones are missing from TCRdb's copy, which holds only in-frame ones; the method was immunoSEQ multiplex PCR. The sample records about 90,000 clones, roughly 80% being singletons. Sequenced: PBMCs. These receptors all stem from a young man in good health and CMV-seronegative. CDR3s include the opening cysteine and the closing phenylalanine or tryptophan. The D gene is left open where the match is weak. Rows may omit the clone size; those that give it use once, few, many or a size class.

clone_size,d_call,j_call,v_call,cdr3_length,cdr3_aa,cdr3_nt
.,TRBD1,TRBJ1-2,TRBV28,13,CASSVGQDHGYTF,TGTGCCAGCAGTGTAGGACAGGATCATGGCTACACCTTC
.,.,TRBJ2-7,TRBV6-5,14,CASSSGPNRGEQYF,TGTGCTAGCAGTTCTGGACCGAATCGGGGCGAGCAGTACTTC
.,TRBD2,TRBJ2-1,TRBV4-3,17,CASSQDRGGLAYNEQFF,TGCGCCAGCAGCCAAGATCGGGGGGGGCTTGCATACAATGAGCAGTTCTTC
.,.,TRBJ1-1,TRBV28,14,CASSSDGLNTEAFF,TGTGCCAGCAGTTCGGACGGACTCAACACTGAAGCTTTCTTT
.,.,TRBJ1-4,TRBV19,13,CASRTTGSEKLFF,TGTGCCAGTAGGACTACAGGGAGCGAAAAACTGTTTTTT
.,.,TRBJ2-3,TRBV4-3,15,CASSQDRESGDTQYF,TGCGCCAGCAGCCAAGATCGAGAATCAGGGGATACGCAGTATTTT
.,TRBD2,TRBJ2-5,TRBV6-1,15,CASCISGRLQETQYF,TGTGCCAGCTGTATAAGCGGGAGACTCCAAGAGACCCAGTACTTC
once,.,TRBJ2-1,TRBV7-8,16,CASSFGGGAYYNEQFF,TGTGCCAGCAGCTTCGGTGGAGGCGCGTACTACAATGAGCAGTTCTTC
.,TRBD2,TRBJ2-7,TRBV10-2,16,CASSEMARLAGAEQYF,TGCGCCAGCAGTGAGATGGCAAGACTAGCGGGAGCGGAGCAGTACTTC
.,.,TRBJ2-3,TRBV5-6,13,CASSLRGPDTQYF,TGTGCCAGCAGCTTGAGGGGCCCAGATACGCAGTATTTT
.,.,TRBJ2-1,TRBV7-9,16,CASSSNTGNSYNEQFF,TGTGCCAGCAGCTCGAACACAGGGAACTCCTACAATGAGCAGTTCTTC
.,.,TRBJ1-2,TRBV2,13,CASSPRRGGGYTF,TGTGCCAGCAGTCCGCGTAGGGGTGGCGGCTACACCTTC
.,TRBD2,TRBJ2-1,TRBV18,12,CAGSGRNSEQFF,TGTGCCGGGTCCGGGAGGAATTCTGAGCAGTTCTTC
.,TRBD1,TRBJ1-2,TRBV30,15,CAWAGQGGLYYGYTF,TGTGCCTGGGCGGGACAGGGCGGTTTGTACTATGGCTACACCTTC
.,TRBD2,TRBJ2-7,TRBV9,13,CASSAGTSDEQYF,TGTGCCAGCAGCGCCGGGACTAGCGACGAGCAGTACTTC
.,TRBD1,TRBJ1-2,TRBV6-5,15,CASRGDRGANYGYTF,TGTGCCAGCAGGGGCGACAGGGGAGCTAACTATGGCTACACCTTC
once,TRBD2,TRBJ2-4,TRBV28,13,CATAGVGRNIQYF,TGTGCCACGGCGGGAGTTGGGAGAAACATTCAGTACTTC
.,TRBD2,TRBJ2-3,TRBV5-1,17,CASSLATSGSSTDTQYF,TGCGCCAGCAGCTTGGCGACTAGCGGGAGCAGTACAGATACGCAGTATTTT
.,.,TRBJ2-1,TRBV5-1,15,CASSLSEPSYNEQFF,TGCGCCAGCAGCCTTAGCGAACCCTCCTACAATGAGCAGTTCTTC